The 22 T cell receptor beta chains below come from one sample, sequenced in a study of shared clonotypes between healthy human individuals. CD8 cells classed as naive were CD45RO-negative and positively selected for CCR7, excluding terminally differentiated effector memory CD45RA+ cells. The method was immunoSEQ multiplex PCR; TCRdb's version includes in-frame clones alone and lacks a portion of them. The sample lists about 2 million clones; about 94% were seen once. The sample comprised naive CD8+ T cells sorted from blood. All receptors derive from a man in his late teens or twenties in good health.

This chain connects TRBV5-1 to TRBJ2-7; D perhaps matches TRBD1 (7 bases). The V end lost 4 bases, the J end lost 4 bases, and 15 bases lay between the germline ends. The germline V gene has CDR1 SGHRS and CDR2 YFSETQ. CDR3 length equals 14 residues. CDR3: CASSGGTVVYEQYF. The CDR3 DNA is TGCGCCAGCAGCGGAGGGACAGTGGTTTACGAGCAGTACTTC.

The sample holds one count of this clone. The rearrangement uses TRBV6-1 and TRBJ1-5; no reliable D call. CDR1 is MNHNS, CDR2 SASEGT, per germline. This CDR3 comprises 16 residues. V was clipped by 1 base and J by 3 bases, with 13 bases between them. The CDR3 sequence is CASSEELVTTNQPQHF. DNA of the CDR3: TGTGCCAGCAGTGAAGAATTAGTAACTACCAATCAGCCCCAGCATTTT.

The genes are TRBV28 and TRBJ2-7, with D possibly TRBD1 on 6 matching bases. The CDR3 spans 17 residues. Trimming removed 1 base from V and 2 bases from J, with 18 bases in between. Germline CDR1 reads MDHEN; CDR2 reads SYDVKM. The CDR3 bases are TGTGCCAGCAGTTTATACCCGCACGGGACACCTACCTACGAGCAGTACTTC. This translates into CASSLYPHGTPTYEQYF.

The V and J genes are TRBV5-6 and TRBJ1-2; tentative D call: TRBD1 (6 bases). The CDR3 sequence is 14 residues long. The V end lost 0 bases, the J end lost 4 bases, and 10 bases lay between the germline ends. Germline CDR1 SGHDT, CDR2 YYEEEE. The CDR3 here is CASSLAGAPYGYTF. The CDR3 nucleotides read TGTGCCAGCAGCTTGGCGGGGGCTCCCTATGGCTACACCTTC.

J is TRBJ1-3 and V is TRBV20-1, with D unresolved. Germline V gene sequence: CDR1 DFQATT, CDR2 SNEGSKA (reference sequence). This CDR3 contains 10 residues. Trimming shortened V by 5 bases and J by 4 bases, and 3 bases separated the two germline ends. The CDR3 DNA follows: TGCAGTGCTCTCGGAAACACCATATATTTT. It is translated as CSALGNTIYF.

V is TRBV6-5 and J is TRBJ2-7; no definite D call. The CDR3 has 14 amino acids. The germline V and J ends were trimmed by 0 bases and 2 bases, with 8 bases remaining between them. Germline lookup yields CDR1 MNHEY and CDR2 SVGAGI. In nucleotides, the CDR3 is TGTGCCAGCAGTTACTCGAGGCTACCCTACGAGCAGTACTTC. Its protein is CASSYSRLPYEQYF.

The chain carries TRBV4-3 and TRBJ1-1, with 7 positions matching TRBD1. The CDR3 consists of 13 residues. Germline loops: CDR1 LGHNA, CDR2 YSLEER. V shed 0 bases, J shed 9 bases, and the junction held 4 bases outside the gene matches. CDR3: CASSQDGTDKAFF. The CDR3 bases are TGCGCCAGCAGCCAAGACGGGACAGATAAAGCTTTCTTT.

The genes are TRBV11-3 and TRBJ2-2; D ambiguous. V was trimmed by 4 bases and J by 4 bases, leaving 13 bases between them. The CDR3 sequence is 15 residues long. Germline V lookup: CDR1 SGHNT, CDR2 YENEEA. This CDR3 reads CASSSRERPTGELFF. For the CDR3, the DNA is TGTGCCAGCAGCTCTAGGGAACGGCCCACCGGGGAGCTGTTTTTT. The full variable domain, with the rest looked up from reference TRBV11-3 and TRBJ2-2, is EAGVVQSPRYKIIEKKQPVAFWCNPISGHNTLYWYLQNLGQGPELLIRYENEEAVDDSQLPKDRFSAERLKGVDSTLKIQPAELGDSAVYLCASSSRERPTGELFFGEGSRLTVL.

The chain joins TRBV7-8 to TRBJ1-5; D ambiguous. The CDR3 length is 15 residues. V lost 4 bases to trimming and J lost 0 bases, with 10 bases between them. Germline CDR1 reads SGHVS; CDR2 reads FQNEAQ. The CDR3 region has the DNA TGTGCCAGCAGCTCAACCGCAGGTAGCAATCAGCCCCAGCATTTT. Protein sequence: CASSSTAGSNQPQHF.

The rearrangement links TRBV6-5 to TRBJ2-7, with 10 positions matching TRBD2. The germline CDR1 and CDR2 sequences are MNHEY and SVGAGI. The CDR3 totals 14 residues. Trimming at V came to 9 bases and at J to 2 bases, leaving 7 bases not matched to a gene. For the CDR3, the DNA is TGTGCCAGTCGGGGACTAGCGACTACCTACGAGCAGTACTTC. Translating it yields CASRGLATTYEQYF.

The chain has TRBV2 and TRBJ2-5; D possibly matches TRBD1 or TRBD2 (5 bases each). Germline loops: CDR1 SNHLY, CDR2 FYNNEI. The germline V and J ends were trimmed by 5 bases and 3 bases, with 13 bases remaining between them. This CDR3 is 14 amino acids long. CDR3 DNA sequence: TGTGCCAGCAGTTCCGGGACCGTTGAAGAGACCCAGTACTTC. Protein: CASSSGTVEETQYF.

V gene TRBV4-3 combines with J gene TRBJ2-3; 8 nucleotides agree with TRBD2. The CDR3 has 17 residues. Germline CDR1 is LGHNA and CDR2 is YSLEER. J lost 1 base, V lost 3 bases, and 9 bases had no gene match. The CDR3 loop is CASSHGLISGGTDTQYF. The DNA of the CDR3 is TGCGCCAGCAGCCACGGGTTGATTAGCGGGGGCACAGATACGCAGTATTTT.

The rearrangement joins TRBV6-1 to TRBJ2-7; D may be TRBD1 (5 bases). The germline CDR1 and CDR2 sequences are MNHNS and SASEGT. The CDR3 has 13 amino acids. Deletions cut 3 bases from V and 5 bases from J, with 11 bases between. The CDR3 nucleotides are TGTGCCAGCAGTGATGGGGCGGCGGACGAGCAGTACTTC. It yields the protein CASSDGAADEQYF.

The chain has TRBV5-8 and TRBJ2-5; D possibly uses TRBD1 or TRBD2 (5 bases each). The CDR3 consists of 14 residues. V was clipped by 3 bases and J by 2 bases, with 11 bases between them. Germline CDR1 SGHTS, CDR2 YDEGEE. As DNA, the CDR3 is TGTGCCAGCAGCTGGGGACCATTTCAAGAGACCCAGTACTTC. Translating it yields CASSWGPFQETQYF.

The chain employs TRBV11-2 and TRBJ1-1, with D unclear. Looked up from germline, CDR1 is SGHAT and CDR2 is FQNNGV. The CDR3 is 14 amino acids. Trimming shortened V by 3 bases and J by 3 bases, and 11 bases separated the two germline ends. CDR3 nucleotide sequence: TGTGCCAGCAGCTTGCAATGGTTGGACACTGAAGCTTTCTTT. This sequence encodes CASSLQWLDTEAFF.

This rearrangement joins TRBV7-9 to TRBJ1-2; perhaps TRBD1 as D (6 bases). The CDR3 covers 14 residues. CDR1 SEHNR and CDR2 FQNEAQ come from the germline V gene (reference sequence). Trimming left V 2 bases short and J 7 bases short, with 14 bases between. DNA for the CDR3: TGTGCCAGCAGCTTACAGGGGCCCGCGGGTGGCTACACCTTC. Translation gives CASSLQGPAGGYTF.

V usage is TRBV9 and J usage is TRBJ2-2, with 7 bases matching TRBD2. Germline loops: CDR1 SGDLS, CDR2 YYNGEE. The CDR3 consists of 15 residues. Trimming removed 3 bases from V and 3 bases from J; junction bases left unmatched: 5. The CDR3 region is CASSATSSDTGELFF. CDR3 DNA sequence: TGTGCCAGCAGCGCGACTAGCTCGGACACCGGGGAGCTGTTTTTT. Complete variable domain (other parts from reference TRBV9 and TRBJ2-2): DSGVTQTPKHLITATGQRVTLRCSPRSGDLSVYWYQQSLDQGLQFLIQYYNGEERAKGNILERFSAQQFPDLHSELNLSSLELGDSALYFCASSATSSDTGELFFGEGSRLTVL.

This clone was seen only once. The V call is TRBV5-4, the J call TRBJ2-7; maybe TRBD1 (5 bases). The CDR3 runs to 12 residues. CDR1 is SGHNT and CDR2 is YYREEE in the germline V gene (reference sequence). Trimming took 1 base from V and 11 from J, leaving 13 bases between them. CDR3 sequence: CASSLYGVGEYF. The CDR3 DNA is TGTGCCAGCAGCTTGTATGGGGTAGGGGAGTACTTC.

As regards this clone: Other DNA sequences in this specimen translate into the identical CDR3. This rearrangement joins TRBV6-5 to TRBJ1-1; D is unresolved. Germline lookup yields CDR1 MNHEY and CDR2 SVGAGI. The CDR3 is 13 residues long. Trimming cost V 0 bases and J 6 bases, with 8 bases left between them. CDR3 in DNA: TGTGCCAGCAGTTACTCAACGGGTTCTGAAGCTTTCTTT. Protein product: CASSYSTGSEAFF.

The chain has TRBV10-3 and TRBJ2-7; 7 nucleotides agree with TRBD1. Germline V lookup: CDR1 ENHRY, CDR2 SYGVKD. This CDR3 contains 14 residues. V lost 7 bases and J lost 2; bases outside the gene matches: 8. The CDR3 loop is CAITDPGQTYEQYF. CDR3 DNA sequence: TGTGCCATCACCGATCCGGGACAGACCTACGAGCAGTACTTC.

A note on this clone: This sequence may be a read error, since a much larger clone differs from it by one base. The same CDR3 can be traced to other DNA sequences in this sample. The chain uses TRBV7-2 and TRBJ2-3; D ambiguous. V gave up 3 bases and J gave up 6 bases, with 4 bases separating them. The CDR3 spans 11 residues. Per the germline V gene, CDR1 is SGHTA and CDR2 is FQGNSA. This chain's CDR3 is CASSFTDTQYF. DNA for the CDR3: TGTGCCAGCAGCTTCACGGATACGCAGTATTTT. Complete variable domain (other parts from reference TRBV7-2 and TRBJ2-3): GAGVSQSPSNKVTEKGKDVELRCDPISGHTALYWYRQSLGQGLEFLIYFQGNSAPDKSGLPSDRFSAERTGGSVSTLTIQRTQQEDSAVYLCASSFTDTQYFGPGTRLTVL.

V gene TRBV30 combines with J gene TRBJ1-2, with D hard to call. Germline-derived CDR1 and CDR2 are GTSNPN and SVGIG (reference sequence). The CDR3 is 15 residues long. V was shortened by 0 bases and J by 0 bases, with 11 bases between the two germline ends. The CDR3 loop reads CAWSVSPKANYGYTF. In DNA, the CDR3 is TGTGCCTGGAGTGTATCTCCTAAAGCTAACTATGGCTACACCTTC.